The rows below give T cell receptor beta chains drawn from one sample of a study of T cell changes during pregnancy in multiple sclerosis. TCRdb's copy holds only in-frame clones and misses some; the assay was immunoSEQ multiplex PCR. The sample lists around 41,000 clones, roughly 91% occurring once. Sequencing used PBMCs (not recorded whether the cells were cultured). The source is a female donor with multiple sclerosis, enrolled in a pregnancy study. CDR3s include the opening cysteine and the closing phenylalanine or tryptophan. Fields, in order: V gene, clone size, CDR3 protein. Some rows mark clone size as missing; the rest say once, few, many or name a class of expanded clone.

V gene: TRBV2
clone size: once
CDR3 protein: CASSRGTASQGNTIYF

V gene: TRBV27
clone size: .
CDR3 protein: CASSSPGGFYEQYF

V gene: TRBV29-1
clone size: .
CDR3 protein: CSVSLIRDTNNEQFF

V gene: TRBV10-1
clone size: once
CDR3 protein: CASSESGANNNQPQHF

V gene: TRBV19
clone size: .
CDR3 protein: CASSIGWGTEAFF

V gene: TRBV19
clone size: .
CDR3 protein: CASRPGQLSTGELFF

V gene: TRBV7-9
clone size: .
CDR3 protein: CASSYASGFDEQFF

V gene: TRBV23-1
clone size: .
CDR3 protein: CASSQVFTGLSDTQYF

V gene: TRBV7-2
clone size: .
CDR3 protein: CASSLSGTDILMYF

V gene: TRBV7-9
clone size: .
CDR3 protein: CASSVLQGPTEAFF

V gene: TRBV7-2
clone size: .
CDR3 protein: CASSLETSAGGTKGYEQYF

V gene: TRBV7-2
clone size: .
CDR3 protein: CASSLGRDSRKFF

V gene: TRBV7-9
clone size: .
CDR3 protein: CAGLTLTEAGEKLFF

V gene: TRBV28
clone size: .
CDR3 protein: CASSSIGTGVFHEQYF

V gene: TRBV9
clone size: .
CDR3 protein: CASSVVWGVDTEAFF

V gene: TRBV4-1
clone size: .
CDR3 protein: CASSQVGGTISYNEQFF

V gene: TRBV5-1
clone size: .
CDR3 protein: CASSSGRDSGVYEQYF

V gene: TRBV4-3
clone size: once
CDR3 protein: CASSQAANEKLFF

V gene: TRBV6-4
clone size: .
CDR3 protein: CASKSESRIQDRNTEAFF

V gene: TRBV30
clone size: .
CDR3 protein: CAWSVLSGQQNEQYF

V gene: TRBV7-9
clone size: .
CDR3 protein: CASSSQGVLTEAFF

V gene: TRBV7-2
clone size: .
CDR3 protein: CASSRAEMHYEQYF

V gene: TRBV5-1
clone size: .
CDR3 protein: CASSLVWGSGNTIYF

V gene: TRBV28
clone size: few
CDR3 protein: CASIRGQAVDGYTF

V gene: TRBV20-1
clone size: .
CDR3 protein: CSAPLELAQYF

V gene: TRBV29-1
clone size: .
CDR3 protein: CSARGGRFATNEKLFF

V gene: TRBV28
clone size: .
CDR3 protein: CASTTGNYGYTF

V gene: TRBV7-2
clone size: .
CDR3 protein: CASRVQGGDTEAFF

V gene: TRBV5-6
clone size: .
CDR3 protein: CASSFTGELFF

V gene: TRBV11-3
clone size: .
CDR3 protein: CASSLSGGTNTEAFF